The present TCR beta chain was sequenced within a study of radiotherapy plus CTLA-4 blockade in lung cancer. Study-wide results and caveats: Strongest reported response predictors: early blood clone changes and post-radiation interferon-beta.

Worth noting for this clone: Antigen: not known.

TCRdb's copy holds only in-frame clones and misses some; the assay was immunoSEQ multiplex PCR. The table records roughly 120,000 clones, 70% to 85% of them present only once. Here the sequenced sample was peripheral blood, taken from a patient treated with radiotherapy plus ipilimumab. The TCR sequence derives from a human donor with non-small cell lung cancer that progressed on radiotherapy plus ipilimumab. Some clones in this sample may be carry-over from other donors' samples.

The CDR3 loop is CASSLSNNYNSPLHF. The CDR3 coding sequence is TGTGCCAGCAGCTTAAGCAACAATTATAATTCACCCCTCCACTTT. The chain recombines TRBV5-6 with TRBJ1-6; unclear D gene. Germline V gene lookup returns CDR1 SGHDT and CDR2 YYEEEE. CDR3 size: 15 residues. The V gene lost 2 bases and the J gene lost 4 bases, with 10 bases spanning the gap.